What follows describes a single T cell receptor beta chain. Its antigen remains undetermined. Base qualities are not provided; no much larger clone lies one nucleotide away. The data were taken from a study of PD-1 blockade in classical Hodgkin lymphoma (dated by TCRdb to the early 2020s). In the study overall: Nivolumab dosing was 3 mg/kg intravenously every 2 weeks, continuing until either disease progression or unacceptable toxicity. A peripheral blood immune signature of response to PD-1 blockade in classical Hodgkin lymphoma was defined using TCR beta sequencing and CyTOF. General findings and caveats noted by the study authors: A significant rise by C4D1 was seen in CD4+ but not CD8+ TCR diversity (p=0.0027 vs p=0.16), with the rise being most apparent in complete responders (p=0.02). Baseline TCR diversity was reported to be lower in newly diagnosed patients than in healthy donors and to be lower still in relapsed/refractory patients. Trial patients achieving complete response had baseline diversity similar to newly diagnosed patients, whereas partial responders and progressors had significantly lower diversity. The study was restricted to a single clinical trial cohort, and the causes of repertoire differences, possibly disease activity or prior therapy, were left undefined. Diversity was lower in patients who began nivolumab less than 1 year after ASCT, so these patients were left out of later analyses to avoid confounding by immune reconstitution.

The Qiagen DNeasy kit was used to extract genomic DNA from unsorted PBMCs and from the negatively selected CD4+ and CD8+ fractions. Using primers that anneal to V and J segments, immunoSEQ multiplex PCR amplified the TCR beta CDR3 regions. A synthetic immune receptor repertoire was used to minimize amplification bias, and any remaining bias was removed computationally after sequencing. In the paper's pipeline: Custom Python scripts were used to quantify repertoire diversity as the Shannon entropy index. The unsorted, CD4+ and CD8+ repertoires were each analyzed separately, with the exception of combined analyses, where CD4+ and CD8+ sequences were merged in silico. A clone counted as expanded when the clone's frequency after treatment rose at least 2-fold relative to C1D1, and clones undetected at baseline were given a pseudocount of 0.5. Clones with 0 or 1 copy at C1D1 were defined as singleton clones, while clones with 2 or more copies were defined as non-singleton clones. By matching protein sequences in sorted samples from the same patient, clones expanded in unsorted samples were annotated as CD4+, CD8+ or unknown. Wilcoxon tests on paired samples were used to test diversity changes from C1D1 to C4D1. TCRdb retrieved this table from immuneACCESS and kept in-frame rearrangements only. Not all clones are present; in checked studies, unresolved V genes account for under half, and no reason is known for the remainder. V and J calls and clone size are as listed in that table; D and trimming were resolved from the DNA. The sample has about 7,600 clones on record, approximately 80% of them singletons. The biggest ten clones account for just under 45% of the sample.

The time point label of this sample denotes: cycle 4 day 1 (C4D1), after about 6 weeks of nivolumab. Relapse after autologous stem cell transplantation had occurred in all trial patients, and cohorts A, B and C were distinguished by prior brentuximab vedotin exposure. The trial cohort was composed of around 60 patients with relapsed/refractory classical Hodgkin lymphoma, for whom complete response, partial response or progressive disease was recorded as best overall response. In the multi-cohort phase II CheckMate 205 trial, trial patients received single-agent nivolumab. An independent review committee assessed best overall response using the 2007 International Working Group response criteria. PBMCs from the trial were collected at three points: immediately before nivolumab initiation (C1D1), and during therapy at cycle 2 day 1 and cycle 4 day 1. After peripheral blood was drawn into 8 mL Vacutainer Cell Preparation Tubes, PBMCs were isolated by centrifugation and then cryopreserved.

V drops 5 bases and J drops 2 bases, leaving 16 bases in between. The germline V gene encodes CDR1 SGHTA and CDR2 FQGNSA. From its cysteine to its phenylalanine, the CDR3 spans 16 amino acids. Of all the DNA, just the CDR3 is kept, 48 bases in frame from base 1. The chain joins TRBV7-2 to TRBJ1-3, and possibly TRBD1, on 6 matching bases. The receptor was isolated from a human donor with classical Hodgkin lymphoma. The sequencing used peripheral blood mononuclear cells (PBMCs), collected before the fourth cycle of nivolumab. The CDR3 has the sequence CASSSQGGSAGNTIYF. The base sequence is TGTGCCAGCAGCAGCCAAGGGGGATCGGCTGGAAACACCATATATTTT.